This TCR beta chain was found in a study of blood T cell repertoires in COVID-19. Study-wide context: The United States, Italy and Spain were the sources of the acute and convalescent COVID-19 samples. Sample material is recorded as cDNA or gDNA derived from T cells, B-cell-depleted T cells, or PBMCs.

CDR3 size: 14 residues. V lost 2 bases and J lost 8, with 15 bases in between. Germline V gene data show CDR1 as MNHEY and CDR2 as SVGAGI. The Seattle patients, enrolled during active infection, were followed longitudinally. In the authors' methods: Counts of nucleated cells, estimated from reference gene primer amplification, were obtained. Measured with immunoSEQ multiplex PCR; TCRdb has only the in-frame clones, and not every one. Clone size and the V and J calls come from that table; the DNA yielded D and trimming. The sample yields approximately 300,000 clones, roughly 90% seen once. Sequences were obtained from peripheral blood. The chain recombines TRBV6-5 with TRBJ1-2; D is possibly TRBD1 (6 bases). This clonotype was obtained from a woman in her forties with COVID-19, enrolled during active disease. The CDR3 DNA reads TGTGCCAGCAGTTACGGGCCAGGGGCTGGCGGCTACACCTTC. Amino acid sequence: CASSYGPGAGGYTF.